Detailed here is one TCR beta chain. The antigen remains unidentified. The sample belongs to a study of identical twins. Study outcomes and limitations: Invariant MAIT and iNKT cells could partly confound zero-insertion analyses.

TCRdb reprocessed the 5' RACE reads via MiXCR and lists one record per CDR3 protein. Here the sample spans under 300,000 distinct CDR3 sequences, roughly an eighth being singletons. The CDR3 has 14 residues. J lost 2 bases, V lost 8 bases, and 6 bases had no gene match. Germline V gene data show CDR1 as SQVTM and CDR2 as ANQGSEA. The same specimen was also included in a second study, on yellow fever vaccine responses in identical twins.

Sequencing input: memory (CD45RO+) T cells sorted from blood. The V gene is TRBV29-1, the J gene TRBJ2-1, with 10 bases aligning to TRBD2. The clonotype comes from a woman under 30 in good health. The CDR3 DNA reads as TGCAGCCACAGAGCGGGAGGGACCTACAATGAGCAGTTCTTC. It translates to CSHRAGGTYNEQFF.